This T cell receptor (beta chain) was recovered during a study of tumor and adjacent non-tumor tissue in lung cancer. Study in general: There were fewer than 15 adenocarcinoma, 2 squamous cell carcinoma and 1 small cell lung cancer cases. General study results and limits: Compared with tumor, normal lung showed significantly lower TCR diversity. Tumor TCR diversity, when higher, was linked to shorter survival.

TCRbeta libraries were built with three rounds of nested PCR, modified from ARM-PCR. TCRdb ran MiXCR on the multiplex PCR reads and lists one entry per CDR3 protein. This sample yields 65,000 to 75,000 distinct CDR3 sequences, of which about 77% are seen a single time; over 35% belongs to the top ten. This sample's RNA came from whole unsorted tissue. The normal lung tissue was taken more than 3 cm from the tumor edge. Chemotherapy-naive patients with new lung cancer underwent thoracic surgery in China, August–late 2014. Germline V gene sequence: CDR1 SQVTM, CDR2 ANQGSEA. V was clipped by 3 bases and J by 5 bases, with 17 bases between them. There are 14 residues in the CDR3. Notes on this clonotype: Antigen unknown. In this CDR3 the conserved last residue, phenylalanine or tryptophan, is missing, so a read error is likely.

The material sequenced was distant non-tumor lung tissue. The sequence derives from a man aged 60 to 75 with non-small cell lung cancer. This chain connects TRBV29-1 to TRBJ2-7, with D perhaps matching TRBD2 (6 bases). This CDR3 is CSVECGPRGNEQYL. DNA of the CDR3: TGCAGCGTTGAGTGTGGACCACGGGGGAACGAGCAGTACTTG.